Each of the 13 T cell receptor beta chains below was sequenced from the same sample in a study of cytomegalovirus exposure and HLA in healthy donors. The study ran its PCR with 60 Vbeta and 13 Jbeta primers. Data came from immunoSEQ multiplex PCR; TCRdb stores just in-frame clones and leaves some out. The table lists roughly 130,000 clones, about 73% of them singletons, with approximately 5.4% in the top ten. The sequenced material came from PBMCs. These receptors all stem from a woman in her forties or fifties in good health and CMV-seropositive.

This sequence joins TRBV5-1 and TRBJ2-4; D is ambiguous. CDR3 length: 14 residues. V dropped 4 bases and J dropped 1 base, with 9 bases sitting between them. Germline V lookup: CDR1 SGHRS, CDR2 YFSETQ. The CDR3 DNA follows: TGCGCCAGCAGCCTCACTTGGGCCAAAAACATTCAGTACTTC. It codes for CASSLTWAKNIQYF.

This chain links TRBV19 with TRBJ2-5; 11 bases line up with TRBD2. V dropped 4 bases and J dropped 3; count of bases not matched to a gene: 13. Per germline, CDR1 LNHDA and CDR2 SQIVND (reference sequence). The CDR3 is made up of 18 amino acids. In DNA form, the CDR3 reads TGTGCCAGTAGTACCCAGTCTCATAGCGGGGGGGCGAAAGAGACCCAGTACTTC. Protein: CASSTQSHSGGAKETQYF.

Of note for this clone: Other nucleotide sequences from this sample produce the same CDR3. CDR3 sequence reads: CASRGPADTQYF. CDR3 coding DNA: TGTGCCAGCAGGGGGCCCGCAGATACGCAGTATTTT. This chain joins TRBV6-5 and TRBJ2-3; maybe TRBD1 (5 bases). The CDR3 contains 12 residues. Looked up from germline, CDR1 is MNHEY and CDR2 is SVGAGI. Trimming removed 6 bases from V and 4 bases from J, with 8 bases in between.

This sequence joins TRBV10-3 and TRBJ2-3; no clear D. This CDR3 contains 14 residues. The germline V gene has CDR1 ENHRY and CDR2 SYGVKD. V shed 7 bases and J shed 1 base, with 12 bases lying between them. CDR3 sequence: CAITQFLGTDTQYF. DNA for the CDR3: TGTGCCATCACTCAGTTCCTGGGCACAGATACGCAGTATTTT.

This clone was recorded only once. The rearrangement links TRBV7-9 to TRBJ1-6; maybe TRBD1 (5 bases). The CDR3 is made up of 16 amino acids. V lost 5 bases to trimming and J lost 7 bases, with 18 bases between them. CDR1 is SEHNR and CDR2 is FQNEAQ in the germline V gene (reference sequence). The CDR3 sequence is CASSILAGSGNSPLHF. CDR3 nucleotide sequence: TGTGCCAGCAGCATACTAGCAGGTTCAGGGAATTCACCCCTCCACTTT.

This chain links TRBV6-6 with TRBJ2-1; D possibly corresponds to TRBD2 (6 bases). Germline V lookup: CDR1 MNHNY, CDR2 SVGAGI (reference sequence). Trimming pared 9 bases from V and 0 bases from J, leaving 15 bases between. The CDR3 totals 15 residues. CDR3 in amino acids: CASKDRRDSYNEQFF. The DNA for the CDR3 is TGTGCCAGTAAGGATAGGCGGGACTCCTACAATGAGCAGTTCTTC.

This chain connects TRBV2 to TRBJ2-3; perhaps TRBD2 as D (7 bases). V was shortened by 5 bases and J by 8 bases, with 17 bases between the two germline ends. The germline V gene has CDR1 SNHLY and CDR2 FYNNEI. This CDR3 comprises 14 residues. The CDR3 spells CASSSGAVGGTQYF. The CDR3 region has the DNA TGTGCCAGCAGTAGCGGGGCCGTAGGGGGTACGCAGTATTTT. Drawing the rest from reference TRBV2 and TRBJ2-3, the complete variable domain is EPEVTQTPSHQVTQMGQEVILRCVPISNHLYFYWYRQILGQKVEFLVSFYNNEISEKSEIFDDQFSVERPDGSNFTLKIRSTKLEDSAMYFCASSSGAVGGTQYFGPGTRLTVL.

This clone showed up just a few times. The chain employs TRBV6-1 and TRBJ2-2; 7 bases align to TRBD1. CDR3 length: 14 residues. The germline gives CDR1 MNHNS, CDR2 SASEGT. J was trimmed by 3 bases and V by 8 bases; bases with no gene match: 6. The CDR3 is CASGFDRDTGELFF. DNA for the CDR3: TGTGCCAGCGGCTTTGACAGGGACACCGGGGAGCTGTTTTTT.

The chain is built from TRBV7-2 and TRBJ2-5; D not resolved. The CDR3 has 13 amino acids. Germline CDR1 reads SGHTA; CDR2 reads FQGNSA. Trimming cost V 4 bases and J 1 base, with 7 bases left between them. The CDR3 region is CASSWQFQETQYF. CDR3 nucleotides: TGTGCCAGCAGCTGGCAATTCCAAGAGACCCAGTACTTC.

The chain combines TRBV19 with TRBJ1-5, with no clear D. The CDR3 contains 13 residues. Germline CDR1 is LNHDA and CDR2 is SQIVND (reference sequence). The germline V and J ends were trimmed by 7 bases and 3 bases, with 10 bases remaining between them. The CDR3 DNA is TGTGCCAGTAAGAGGCGGGACAATCAGCCCCAGCATTTT. Encoded protein: CASKRRDNQPQHF. Combining the CDR3 with reference TRBV19 and TRBJ1-5 gives the whole variable domain DGGITQSPKYLFRKEGQNVTLSCEQNLNHDAMYWYRQDPGQGLRLIYYSQIVNDFQKGDIAEGYSVSREKKESFPLTVTSAQKNPTAFYLCASKRRDNQPQHFGDGTRLSIL.

The rearrangement uses TRBV5-1 and TRBJ2-7; D remains unclear. The length of the CDR3 is 12 residues. The germline CDR1 and CDR2 sequences are SGHRS and YFSETQ. The germline V and J ends were trimmed by 5 bases and 1 base, with 7 bases remaining between them. The DNA for the CDR3 is TGCGCCAGCAGGCAGGATTCCTACGAGCAGTACTTC. Residues: CASRQDSYEQYF. The whole variable domain, remainder taken from reference TRBV5-1 and TRBJ2-7, is KAGVTQTPRYLIKTRGQQVTLSCSPISGHRSVSWYQQTPGQGLQFLFEYFSETQRNKGNFPGRFSGRQFSNSRSEMNVSTLELGDSALYLCASRQDSYEQYFGPGTRLTVT.

The rearrangement joins TRBV11-2 to TRBJ1-6, with a possible D match to TRBD1 (5 bases). The CDR3 runs 14 residues. Germline V CDR1 and CDR2: SGHAT, FQNNGV. V lost 3 bases to trimming and J lost 10 bases, with 13 bases between them. The DNA for the CDR3 is TGTGCCAGCAGCTTTTTTGGGGCGGGATCACCCCTCCACTTT. As protein: CASSFFGAGSPLHF.

The chain uses TRBV4-1 and TRBJ2-5; 7 bases match TRBD1. Matching the DNA end better, TRBJ2-7 makes the J call doubtful. This CDR3 region has 16 residues. Germline V CDR1 and CDR2: MGHRA, YSYEKL. The CDR3 region is CASRLAAGQATYEQYF. The CDR3 bases are TGCGCCAGCAGACTTGCCGCCGGACAGGCCACCTACGAGCAGTACTTC.